Shown below are 7 T cell receptor beta chains from a single sample sequenced in a study of blood T cell repertoires in COVID-19. Using immunoSEQ multiplex PCR, the repertoire was profiled, and TCRdb retains in-frame clones only, with some absent. The repertoire includes about 250,000 clones, roughly four fifths of them detected once, and less than 5.5% sits in the top ten. The material sequenced was peripheral blood. The receptors derive from a man between 45 and 60 years old with active or convalescent COVID-19.

This chain connects TRBV28 to TRBJ1-5, with 8 positions matching TRBD1. The trim removed 6 bases at V and 6 bases at J, leaving 4 bases unmatched. The CDR3 length is 13 residues. Germline V gives CDR1 MDHEN, CDR2 SYDVKM. The CDR3 DNA reads TGTGCCAGCAGGCCTACAGGGGGTCAGCCCCAGCATTTT. Translated: CASRPTGGQPQHF.

The chain links TRBV12-3 or TRBV12-4 to TRBJ2-7; D not resolved. V was trimmed by 8 bases and J by 6 bases, leaving 8 bases between them. CDR3 length: 10 amino acids. The CDR3 DNA sequence: TGTGCCAGCCCTGTTGTCGAGCAGTACTTC. Its protein is CASPVVEQYF.

In regard to this clone: Other DNA sequences from this sample encode an identical CDR3 as well. The chain links TRBV19 to TRBJ1-1; the match to TRBD1 covers 9 bases. Germline loops: CDR1 LNHDA, CDR2 SQIVND (reference sequence). The CDR3 runs to 13 residues. V was pared by 6 bases and J by 1 base, with 0 bases of the junction left unmatched. The CDR3 DNA sequence: TGTGCCAGTAGGGGACAGGGGAACACTGAAGCTTTCTTT. It codes for CASRGQGNTEAFF.

This chain links TRBV30 with TRBJ2-7; the D gene is possibly TRBD1 (5 bases). Germline CDR1 is GTSNPN and CDR2 is SVGIG (reference sequence). With 2 bases removed from V and 3 bases from J, the gap between germline ends came to 11 bases. The CDR3 length is 13 residues. In nucleotides, the CDR3 is TGTGCCTGGAGTCGTGACAGACGCTACGAGCAGTACTTC. It codes for CAWSRDRRYEQYF.

This clone was picked up a small number of times. This sequence joins TRBV7-2 and TRBJ2-3, with TRBD2 identical over 7 bases. V lost 3 bases to trimming and J lost 3 bases; unmatched junction nucleotides: 6. The CDR3 spans 15 residues. Per the germline V gene, CDR1 is SGHTA and CDR2 is FQGNSA. The CDR3 here is CASSFAGAGTDTQYF. The CDR3, as DNA: TGTGCCAGCAGCTTCGCGGGAGCGGGGACAGATACGCAGTATTTT. The complete variable domain, with remaining parts taken from reference TRBV7-2 and TRBJ2-3, reads GAGVSQSPSNKVTEKGKDVELRCDPISGHTALYWYRQSLGQGLEFLIYFQGNSAPDKSGLPSDRFSAERTGGSVSTLTIQRTQQEDSAVYLCASSFAGAGTDTQYFGPGTRLTVL.

This chain connects TRBV7-9 to TRBJ2-1, with 8 nucleotides matching TRBD2. The CDR3 is 14 residues long. Germline V gives CDR1 SEHNR, CDR2 FQNEAQ (reference sequence). Trimming took 0 bases from V and 5 from J; bases not matched to a gene: 0. The chain's CDR3 is CASSLAAGDNEQFF. As DNA, the CDR3 is TGTGCCAGCAGCTTAGCAGCGGGAGACAATGAGCAGTTCTTC.

The V call is TRBV28, the J call TRBJ1-2; 11 positions match TRBD1. The V gene's germline CDR1 is MDHEN and CDR2 SYDVKM. The CDR3 is made up of 15 amino acids. The V and J ends lost 5 bases and 3 bases, in that order; junction bases with no gene match: 5. CDR3 residues: CASSQPGQGDYGYTF. The CDR3 DNA is TGTGCCAGCAGTCAGCCGGGACAGGGGGACTATGGCTACACCTTC.